The 32 T cell receptor beta chains below were found in one sample sequenced in a study of cytomegalovirus exposure and HLA in healthy donors. PCR employed 60 Vbeta and 13 Jbeta primers. Sequencing was performed with immunoSEQ multiplex PCR; in TCRdb, only in-frame clones are kept and a portion is missing. The sample includes about 160,000 clones, around 70% of them seen just once. Sequenced: PBMCs. All receptors come from a man between 18 and 29 years old in good health and CMV-seropositive.

J is TRBJ2-3 and V is TRBV10-3; a weak D match, TRBD1 (5 bases). The CDR3 is 15 residues long. V was clipped by 3 bases and J by 5 bases, with 15 bases between them. In germline, CDR1 is ENHRY, CDR2 SYGVKD. CDR3 DNA sequence: TGTGCCATCAGTGATGGCTTTCAGGGCGGAGATACGCAGTATTTT. Amino acids: CAISDGFQGGDTQYF.

The chain employs TRBV5-8 and TRBJ2-7, with a possible D match to TRBD1 (5 bases). V was cut by 2 bases and J by 6 bases, with 12 bases left in between. This CDR3 has 13 amino acids. Germline V lookup: CDR1 SGHTS, CDR2 YDEGEE. Here the CDR3 reads CASSFGRVGEQYV. The CDR3 DNA reads TGTGCCAGCAGCTTCGGCAGGGTAGGCGAGCAGTACGTC.

The chain joins TRBV7-9 to TRBJ2-5, with 8 nucleotides matching TRBD2. The CDR3 sequence is 14 residues long. After removal of 5 bases from V and 2 bases from J, the junction contained 4 bases not matched to a gene. Per germline, CDR1 SEHNR and CDR2 FQNEAQ (reference sequence). CDR3 in amino acids: CASSLPSGQETQYF. In DNA, the CDR3 is TGTGCCAGCAGCCTCCCTAGCGGGCAAGAGACCCAGTACTTC.

This chain uses TRBV30 with TRBJ2-1; a weak D match, TRBD2 (6 bases). V dropped 0 bases and J dropped 8 bases, with 20 bases sitting between them. In germline, CDR1 is GTSNPN, CDR2 SVGIG (reference sequence). This CDR3 is 16 amino acids long. Here the CDR3 DNA reads TGTGCCTGGAGTGTTCTTGGGCTAGCGAGTGGGGATGAGCAGTTCTTC. Its translation: CAWSVLGLASGDEQFF.

The V gene is TRBV7-3, the J gene TRBJ2-2; 12 positions match TRBD2. The J segment lost 4 bases and the V segment lost 5 bases, leaving 8 bases of the junction unmatched. CDR3 length: 17 residues. Germline CDR1 reads SGHTA; CDR2 reads FQGTGA. The DNA for the CDR3 is TGTGCCAGCAGCCCGACTAGCGGGGGAGCTAGCACCGGGGAGCTGTTTTTT. Its translation: CASSPTSGGASTGELFF.

This chain uses TRBV5-8 with TRBJ1-5; D is undetermined. Germline CDR1 is SGHTS and CDR2 is YDEGEE. V lost 2 bases, J lost 3 bases, and 9 bases lay in between. CDR3 length: 14 residues. The CDR3 DNA is TGTGCCAGCAGCTTCGACAATTACAATCAGCCCCAGCATTTT. It yields the protein CASSFDNYNQPQHF.

The V and J genes are TRBV6-4 and TRBJ2-3; TRBD2 agrees at 8 bases. V lost 3 bases, J lost 7 bases, and 6 bases stayed unmatched. CDR1 is MRHNA and CDR2 is SNTAGT in the germline V gene. CDR3 length: 14 residues. CDR3 in DNA: TGTGCCAGCAGTGAAGTGGCGGGGGGTTATACGCAGTATTTT. It is translated as CASSEVAGGYTQYF.

This clone was seen more than once but under ten times. V is TRBV19 and J is TRBJ2-1, with a possible D match to TRBD2 (5 bases). The V gene lost 3 bases and the J gene lost 0 bases, with 6 bases spanning the gap. The CDR3 is 14 amino acids. Germline assignment: CDR1 LNHDA and CDR2 SQIVND (reference sequence). CDR3 protein: CASSMGSSYNEQFF. In DNA, the CDR3 is TGTGCCAGTAGTATGGGGAGCTCCTACAATGAGCAGTTCTTC.

This clone was detected a few times. The rearrangement links TRBV19 to TRBJ1-1, with a possible D match to TRBD1 (5 bases). Germline lookup yields CDR1 LNHDA and CDR2 SQIVND (reference sequence). The CDR3 length is 15 residues. V was trimmed by 4 bases and J by 5 bases, leaving 17 bases between them. CDR3 sequence: CASSTSGLVGTEAFF. Written as DNA, the CDR3 is TGTGCCAGTAGTACATCGGGACTGGTGGGGACTGAAGCTTTCTTT.

The gene calls are TRBV19 and TRBJ2-7; perhaps TRBD1 as D (6 bases). CDR1 and CDR2 from the germline V gene are LNHDA and SQIVND (reference sequence). The CDR3 has 13 amino acids. Between the trimmed V and J ends, which lost 8 bases and 1 base, there was a span of 12 bases. In nucleotides, the CDR3 is TGTGCCAGTGGTAATACAGGGTCCTACGAGCAGTACGTC. Translation gives CASGNTGSYEQYV.

This clone was observed a handful of times. The V gene is TRBV19, the J gene TRBJ2-2, with a tentative D call TRBD1 (7 bases). Trimming removed 6 bases at V and 6 bases at J, with 17 bases between. The V gene's germline CDR1 is LNHDA and CDR2 SQIVND (reference sequence). The CDR3 totals 15 residues. CDR3 in DNA: TGTGCCAGTAGGAGCGGAGCAGGGGGGCCCGGGGAGCTGTTTTTT. Its translation: CASRSGAGGPGELFF.

The chain carries TRBV30 and TRBJ2-2; D possibly corresponds to TRBD2 (6 bases). Trimming removed 7 bases from V and 4 bases from J, with 13 bases in between. This CDR3 has 13 residues. Germline lookup yields CDR1 GTSNPN and CDR2 SVGIG (reference sequence). CDR3 sequence reads: CAYNGGGTGELFF. The CDR3 nucleotides are TGTGCCTACAACGGGGGTGGCACCGGGGAGCTGTTTTTT.

V gene TRBV27 combines with J gene TRBJ1-1; the D gene is possibly TRBD1 (5 bases). V lost 3 bases to trimming and J lost 2 bases, with 7 bases between them. CDR3 length: 13 amino acids. CDR1 and CDR2 from the germline V gene are MNHEY and SMNVEV (reference sequence). The CDR3 sequence: CASSLTANTEAFF. The CDR3 region has the DNA TGTGCCAGCAGTTTGACAGCCAACACTGAAGCTTTCTTT.

The CDR3 DNA reads TGCGCCAGCAGCTTGGGAGACAGGGGTGAAAAACTGTTTTTT. It specifies CASSLGDRGEKLFF. The gene calls are TRBV5-1 and TRBJ1-4, with 8 bases matching TRBD1. This CDR3 comprises 14 residues. In germline, CDR1 is SGHRS, CDR2 YFSETQ. The trim removed 0 bases at V and 7 bases at J, leaving 2 bases unmatched.

The rearrangement uses TRBV6-5 and TRBJ1-2, with unresolved D. Trimming stripped 9 bases from V and 8 bases from J, with 16 bases between. Germline CDR1 and CDR2: MNHEY and SVGAGI. CDR3 length: 12 residues. CDR3 DNA sequence: TGTGCCAGTGGTTCTCGCCGGAGGGGCTACACCTTC. It encodes CASGSRRRGYTF.

This clone was detected once. This rearrangement joins TRBV5-6 to TRBJ2-6; D is ambiguous. Trimming left V 3 bases short and J 0 bases short, with 7 bases between. The CDR3 is made up of 15 amino acids. CDR1 SGHDT and CDR2 YYEEEE come from the germline V gene. CDR3 bases: TGTGCCAGCAGCTACAGAGTCTCTGGGGCCAACGTCCTGACTTTC. The encoded protein is CASSYRVSGANVLTF.

This clone appeared once. The chain has TRBV5-1 and TRBJ1-3; D is uncertain. The V and J ends lost 4 bases and 0 bases respectively, with 8 bases between them. The CDR3 is 14 residues long. Germline CDR1 and CDR2: SGHRS and YFSETQ. The CDR3 here is CASSRDGSGNTIYF. The CDR3 nucleotides read TGCGCCAGCAGCCGGGATGGCTCTGGAAACACCATATATTTT.

V is TRBV5-5 and J is TRBJ1-1; the D is unclear. This CDR3 spans 12 amino acids. V gave up 3 bases and J gave up 6 bases, with 9 bases separating them. Germline V CDR1 and CDR2: SGHKS, YYEKEE (reference sequence). The CDR3 region is CASSSLEAEAFF. CDR3 nucleotide sequence: TGTGCCAGCAGCTCACTCGAGGCTGAAGCTTTCTTT.

This clone was picked up a small number of times. The rearrangement uses TRBV7-8 and TRBJ1-4, with no clear D. V lost 5 bases and J lost 8, with 12 bases in between. The CDR3 consists of 13 residues. Germline assignment: CDR1 SGHVS and CDR2 FQNEAQ. The CDR3 DNA is TGTGCCAGCAGCCCCGGCCCGGAGGAAAAACTGTTTTTT. Translating it yields CASSPGPEEKLFF.

V gene TRBV19 combines with J gene TRBJ2-6, with D tentatively TRBD2 (6 bases). Looked up from germline, CDR1 is LNHDA and CDR2 is SQIVND (reference sequence). Deletions cut 5 bases from V and 0 bases from J, with 14 bases between. The CDR3 length is 17 residues. The CDR3 sequence is CASSVGGTNSGANVLTF. The CDR3 region has the DNA TGTGCCAGTAGTGTGGGGGGAACCAACTCTGGGGCCAACGTCCTGACTTTC.

This chain uses TRBV30 with TRBJ1-4, with D uncertain. Per the germline V gene, CDR1 is GTSNPN and CDR2 is SVGIG (reference sequence). V gave up 2 bases and J gave up 8 bases, with 15 bases separating them. The CDR3 runs to 14 residues. The CDR3 sequence is CAWSSGLRQEKLFF. The CDR3 DNA sequence: TGTGCCTGGAGTAGCGGGCTCCGGCAGGAAAAACTGTTTTTT.

The V gene is TRBV27, the J gene TRBJ1-5; D call uncertain. The length of the CDR3 is 16 residues. Germline V CDR1 and CDR2: MNHEY, SMNVEV (reference sequence). The V and J ends lost 0 bases and 6 bases respectively, with 15 bases between them. This CDR3 reads CASSLSSGLVTQPQHF. CDR3 bases: TGTGCCAGCAGTTTATCGTCGGGGTTAGTCACTCAGCCCCAGCATTTT.

The gene calls are TRBV11-3 and TRBJ2-5; TRBD2 matches at 15 bases. J gave up 4 bases and V 5 bases, and 5 bases lay outside the gene matches. There are 16 residues in the CDR3. The germline CDR1 and CDR2 sequences are SGHNT and YENEEA. CDR3 nucleotides: TGTGCCAGCAGCCCGAGGACTAGCGGGAGGGTAGAGACCCAGTACTTC. Its translation: CASSPRTSGRVETQYF.

This clone was found a few times. The V and J genes are TRBV6-5 and TRBJ1-1; TRBD1 aligns across 9 bases. The CDR3 totals 15 residues. CDR1 and CDR2 from the germline V gene are MNHEY and SVGAGI. V trimming: 5 bases; J trimming: 4 bases; junction bases outside the gene matches: 8. CDR3 protein: CASSALQGAGTEAFF. As DNA, the CDR3 is TGTGCCAGCAGTGCCCTACAGGGGGCCGGCACTGAAGCTTTCTTT.

The V and J genes are TRBV2 and TRBJ1-5; 8 bases map to TRBD1. The CDR3 extends over 14 amino acids. After removal of 6 bases from V and 9 bases from J, the junction contained 10 bases not matched to a gene. Per the germline V gene, CDR1 is SNHLY and CDR2 is FYNNEI. CDR3 nucleotide sequence: TGTGCCAGCAGCGGACAGGGCTTGGGTCGGCCCCAGCATTTT. Translation gives CASSGQGLGRPQHF.

The V gene is TRBV6-6, the J gene TRBJ2-7; 7 bases match TRBD1. The V gene's germline CDR1 is MNHNY and CDR2 SVGAGI (reference sequence). This CDR3 spans 14 amino acids. Trimming took 6 bases from V and 4 from J; bases not matched to a gene: 9. CDR3 nucleotides: TGTGCCAGCAGCCCCTCTGGACAGGCTTACGAGCAGTACGTC. Protein product: CASSPSGQAYEQYV.

V usage is TRBV2 and J usage is TRBJ2-2, with TRBD1 identical over 7 bases. Trimming removed 8 bases from V and 2 bases from J; junction bases left unmatched: 5. Germline lookup yields CDR1 SNHLY and CDR2 FYNNEI. The CDR3 runs to 14 residues. The CDR3 spells CASQGTDNTGELFF. The CDR3 nucleotides are TGTGCCAGCCAGGGGACAGATAACACCGGGGAGCTGTTTTTT.

This sequence joins TRBV2 and TRBJ2-1, with 9 bases fitting TRBD2. The V segment lost 4 bases and the J segment 10 bases; nucleotides outside the gene matches: 5. CDR1 and CDR2 from the germline V gene are SNHLY and FYNNEI. The CDR3 loop spans 13 amino acids. CDR3 sequence: CASSVLAGREQFF. DNA for the CDR3: TGTGCCAGCAGTGTTCTAGCGGGACGGGAGCAGTTCTTC.

The chain recombines TRBV9 with TRBJ2-1, with TRBD2 matching 11 bases. Trimming at V came to 2 bases and at J to 8 bases, leaving 6 bases not matched to a gene. The CDR3 length is 15 residues. CDR1 SGDLS and CDR2 YYNGEE come from the germline V gene. For the CDR3, the DNA is TGTGCCAGCAGCGTCCTAGCGGGGGGTGGAGATGAGCAGTTCTTC. Amino acid sequence: CASSVLAGGGDEQFF.

V usage is TRBV6-1 and J usage is TRBJ2-2; the D is unclear. V lost 1 base and J 0 bases, leaving 18 bases between the germline ends. Germline values: CDR1 MNHNS, CDR2 SASEGT. The CDR3 extends over 19 amino acids. This CDR3 is CASSEGGTRLYSNTGELFF. CDR3 sequence (DNA): TGTGCCAGCAGTGAAGGAGGAACAAGGCTTTACTCGAACACCGGGGAGCTGTTTTTT.

V is TRBV30 and J is TRBJ1-1, with no clear D. Per the germline V gene, CDR1 is GTSNPN and CDR2 is SVGIG (reference sequence). This CDR3 contains 12 residues. Trimming removed 8 bases at V and 0 bases at J, with 10 bases between. This CDR3 is CASSTLNTEAFF. The CDR3 nucleotides read TGTGCCAGTAGCACACTGAACACTGAAGCTTTCTTT.

The rearrangement uses TRBV10-2 and TRBJ1-2, with D uncertain. V was trimmed by 4 bases and J by 4 bases, leaving 7 bases between them. Germline CDR1 WSHSY, CDR2 SAAADI. The CDR3 sequence is 12 residues long. The CDR3 sequence: CASSAVGYGYTF. CDR3 nucleotides: TGCGCCAGCAGTGCAGTTGGCTATGGCTACACCTTC.